This TCR beta chain was retrieved from a study of blood T cell repertoires in COVID-19. Germline V CDR1 and CDR2: WNHNN, SYGVQD (reference sequence). The V gene end was trimmed by 4 bases and the J gene end by 7 bases; junction bases not matched to a gene: 11. The CDR3 length is 16 residues. Libraries were prepared by immunoSEQ multiplex PCR; TCRdb keeps only in-frame clonotypes and omits some of them. The sample shows about 360,000 clones, more than 75% of them seen only once. The study recruited people aged about 18 to 90 years across more than 20 US areas. The study assigned cohorts using participant-reported clinical history. Recovered status in Cohort 3 required two negative PCRs, clearance, or symptom resolution.

The source is a man younger than 40 who had recovered from COVID-19. Sequences were obtained from PBMCs or T cells enriched from blood (not recorded which). This chain connects TRBV10-1 to TRBJ2-1; 9 bases line up with TRBD2. The CDR3 region has the DNA TGCGCCAGCAGTGGGGCCAGCGGGGGGTCCTTGAATGAGCAGTTCTTC. Encoded protein: CASSGASGGSLNEQFF.